A selection of T cell receptor beta chains follows, all from one sample in a study of OX40 agonist ivuxolimab in advanced cancers. Assay: immunoSEQ multiplex PCR; the TCRdb copy retains only in-frame clones and omits some. The table includes fewer than 40,000 clones, roughly 69% detected once. The sequencing here drew on CD4+ or CD8+ T cells sorted from blood, taken in a trial of the OX40 agonist ivuxolimab. Receptor source: an adult with an advanced solid tumor such as melanoma, head and neck, liver or kidney cancer. Both conserved end residues are part of each CDR3. The order of the fields is CDR3 length, J gene, V gene, clone size, D gene, CDR3 protein, CDR3 DNA. The D gene is left open where the match is weak. Clone size is given for some rows only: seen once, a few or many times, or a class if the clone is expanded.

16 TRBJ1-2 TRBV4-2 NA NA CASSQDTNREINGYTF TGTGCCAGCAGCCAAGATACGAACAGGGAAATCAATGGCTACACCTTC
15 TRBJ1-2 TRBV7-9 few TRBD1 CASSPSEQGAHGYTF TGTGCCAGCAGCCCAAGTGAACAGGGGGCACATGGCTACACCTTC
15 TRBJ1-6 TRBV28 NA NA CASRGGGRYNSPLHF TGTGCCAGCAGAGGGGGAGGACGATATAATTCACCCCTCCACTTT
12 TRBJ2-1 TRBV9 NA NA CASSGRPREQFF TGTGCCAGCAGCGGAAGACCTAGGGAGCAGTTCTTC
9 TRBJ2-1 TRBV20-1 NA NA CSGGIEQFF TGCAGTGGGGGGATTGAGCAGTTCTTC
15 TRBJ1-1 TRBV5-8 NA NA CASSQDQDPNTEAFF TGTGCCAGCAGCCAAGATCAGGACCCCAACACTGAAGCTTTCTTT
15 TRBJ1-1 TRBV6-5 NA NA CASSYSIEGDTEAFF TGTGCCAGCAGTTACTCGATCGAGGGGGACACTGAAGCTTTCTTT
16 TRBJ2-7 TRBV4-1 NA NA CASSLDDSSGDYEQYF TGCGCCAGCAGTCTCGACGACAGCTCGGGAGACTACGAGCAGTACTTC
15 TRBJ2-5 TRBV11-2 NA TRBD1 CASSLGGRGLETQYF TGTGCCAGCAGCTTAGGAGGCAGGGGGCTAGAGACCCAGTACTTC
15 TRBJ2-3 TRBV18 NA NA CASSPRTTYTDTQYF TGTGCCAGCTCACCTCGGACTACCTACACAGATACGCAGTATTTT
15 TRBJ2-1 TRBV4-1 NA TRBD1 CASSQDWTGIFEQFF TGCGCCAGCAGCCAAGATTGGACAGGGATCTTCGAGCAGTTCTTC
10 TRBJ2-7 TRBV2 NA NA CASSVYEQYF TGTGCCAGCAGTGTCTACGAGCAGTACTTC
13 TRBJ1-1 TRBV7-3 NA NA CASSRDIFTEAFF TGTGCCAGCTCACGGGACATCTTCACTGAAGCTTTCTTT
12 TRBJ1-1 TRBV12-5 NA NA CASGLPEGKAFF TGTGCTAGTGGTTTGCCCGAGGGAAAAGCTTTCTTT